This T cell receptor beta chain comes out of a study of blood T cell repertoires in COVID-19. Deletions cut 1 base from V and 7 bases from J, with 10 bases between. Germline values: CDR1 LGHDT, CDR2 YNNKEL (reference sequence). This CDR3 region has 13 residues. Clones were read by immunoSEQ multiplex PCR, and TCRdb kept only the in-frame ones, dropping some. The table records roughly 190,000 clones, 70% to 90% of them present only once. The sample comprised PBMCs or T cells enriched from blood (not recorded which). The TCR sequence derives from a woman aged 40 to 50 in a cohort exposed to, infected with or recovered from COVID-19 (not recorded which). The genes are TRBV3-1 (or the pseudogene TRBV3-2) and TRBJ1-2, with D perhaps matching TRBD1 (6 bases). The CDR3 sequence is CASSQGTVGGYTF. For the CDR3, the DNA is TGTGCCAGCAGCCAAGGGACAGTCGGTGGCTACACCTTC.